A single T cell receptor (beta chain) is shown here with its context. Method: immunoSEQ multiplex PCR; TCRdb's copy keeps in-frame clones and lacks some. This table has 110,000 to 150,000 clones, about nine tenths appearing once. This sample was taken from a study of control samples from healthy donors and cancer patients. The CDR3 has 11 amino acids. Deletions cut 8 bases from V and 6 bases from J, with 10 bases between. This chain connects TRBV12-3 or TRBV12-4 to TRBJ1-2; D is ambiguous. The receptor was derived from a man aged 25-40 years in good health. Sequenced material: blood. The CDR3 region has the DNA TGTGCCAGCCGGAAAGTGGATGGCTACACCTTC. Amino acid sequence: CASRKVDGYTF.